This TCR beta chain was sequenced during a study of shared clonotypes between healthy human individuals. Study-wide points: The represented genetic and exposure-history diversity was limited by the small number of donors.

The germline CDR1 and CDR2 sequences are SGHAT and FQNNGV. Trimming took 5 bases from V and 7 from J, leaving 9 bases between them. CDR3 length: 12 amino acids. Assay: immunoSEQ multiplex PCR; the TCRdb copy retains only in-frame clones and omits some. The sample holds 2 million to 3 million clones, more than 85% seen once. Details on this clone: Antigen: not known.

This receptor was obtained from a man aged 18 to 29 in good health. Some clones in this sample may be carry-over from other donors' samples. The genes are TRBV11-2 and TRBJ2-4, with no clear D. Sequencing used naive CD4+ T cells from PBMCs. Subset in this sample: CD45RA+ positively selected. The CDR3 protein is CASSVGPNIQYF. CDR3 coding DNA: TGTGCCAGCAGCGTCGGACCCAACATTCAGTACTTC.